One TCR beta chain is described in this entry. The sample comes from a study of blood T cell repertoires in COVID-19. The wider study: The United States, Italy and Spain were the sources of the acute and convalescent COVID-19 samples. Nucleic acid was either cDNA or gDNA, and it came from T cells, B-cell-depleted T cells, or PBMCs.

V lost 3 bases to trimming and J lost 2 bases, with 8 bases between them. Looked up from germline, CDR1 is LNHDA and CDR2 is SQIVND (reference sequence). The CDR3 loop spans 14 amino acids. Assay: immunoSEQ multiplex PCR; the TCRdb copy retains only in-frame clones and omits some. The sample includes over 85,000 clones, 85% to 90% of them seen just once. Source material: peripheral blood. The TCR was taken from a man aged 35 to 55 with acute or convalescent COVID-19. The rearrangement joins TRBV19 to TRBJ1-3; the D gene is possibly TRBD1 (6 bases). CDR3 coding DNA: TGTGCCAGTAGTATCGGGGGGCCTGGAAACACCATATATTTT. Translating it yields CASSIGGPGNTIYF.